These 26 T cell receptor beta chains were sequenced from one sample in a study of OX40 agonist ivuxolimab in advanced cancers. The assay was immunoSEQ multiplex PCR, and TCRdb's table has in-frame clones only and misses some. The sample contains approximately 42,000 clones, 70% to 90% of which appear only once. The specimen was CD4+ or CD8+ T cells sorted from blood, collected in a trial of the OX40 agonist ivuxolimab. These receptors all come from an adult with an advanced solid tumor such as melanoma, head and neck, liver or kidney cancer.

The V call is TRBV7-3, the J call TRBJ2-2; 10 bases line up with TRBD2. CDR1 is SGHTA and CDR2 is FQGTGA in the germline V gene. V lost 6 bases and J lost 6; bases outside the gene matches: 10. The CDR3 sequence is 16 residues long. CDR3: CASSSRAGGPAGELFF. CDR3 DNA sequence: TGTGCCAGCAGTTCCAGAGCGGGAGGGCCCGCCGGGGAGCTGTTTTTT.

This clone was counted between two and nine times. The chain links TRBV27 to TRBJ2-7, with TRBD1 as a possible D gene (5 bases). CDR1 and CDR2 from the germline V gene are MNHEY and SMNVEV (reference sequence). V was clipped by 2 bases and J by 6 bases, with 11 bases between them. The CDR3 has 13 amino acids. The DNA for the CDR3 is TGTGCCAGCAGTTTACAGGGCCCCCGCGAGCAGTACTTC. Translating gives CASSLQGPREQYF.

The chain combines TRBV9 with TRBJ1-1, with D perhaps TRBD1 (6 bases). Germline CDR1 SGDLS, CDR2 YYNGEE. This CDR3 is 16 amino acids long. Trimming cost V 3 bases and J 5 bases, with 20 bases left between them. The CDR3 bases are TGTGCCAGCAGCGAGACCCCCCTAACAGGGCGGACTGAAGCTTTCTTT. Protein sequence: CASSETPLTGRTEAFF.

The genes are TRBV7-2 and TRBJ2-3, with 10 bases that match TRBD2. The CDR3 contains 16 residues. V lost 5 bases, J lost 0 bases, and 5 bases stayed unmatched. The germline gives CDR1 SGHTA, CDR2 FQGNSA. The CDR3 DNA reads TGTGCCAGCAGCCTTAGGACTAGCGGAAGCACAGATACGCAGTATTTT. This sequence encodes CASSLRTSGSTDTQYF. Full variable domain (remainder filled in from reference TRBV7-2 and TRBJ2-3): GAGVSQSPSNKVTEKGKDVELRCDPISGHTALYWYRQSLGQGLEFLIYFQGNSAPDKSGLPSDRFSAERTGGSVSTLTIQRTQQEDSAVYLCASSLRTSGSTDTQYFGPGTRLTVL.

The chain employs TRBV27 and TRBJ2-1; either TRBD1 or TRBD2 may supply D (5 bases each). Germline CDR1 MNHEY, CDR2 SMNVEV (reference sequence). This CDR3 has 20 amino acids. V lost 6 bases and J 0 bases, leaving 27 bases between the germline ends. CDR3 amino acids: CASSSPTGLVSGSSYNEQFF. For the CDR3, the DNA is TGTGCCAGCAGCTCCCCGACGGGGCTAGTTTCCGGAAGCTCCTACAATGAGCAGTTCTTC.

This chain links TRBV18 with TRBJ2-7; D possibly corresponds to TRBD1 (6 bases). Deletions cut 4 bases from V and 1 base from J, with 14 bases between. The CDR3 extends over 15 amino acids. The germline V gene has CDR1 KGHSH and CDR2 LQKENI. The CDR3 reads CASSQTGMGSYEQYV. The CDR3 DNA is TGTGCCAGCTCACAGACAGGTATGGGGTCCTACGAGCAGTACGTC.

The rearrangement uses TRBV15 and TRBJ1-5; a weak D match, TRBD1 (5 bases). Trimming removed 0 bases at V and 1 base at J, with 7 bases between. The CDR3 runs 15 residues. The germline CDR1 and CDR2 sequences are LNHNV and YYDKDF (reference sequence). The CDR3 DNA reads as TGTGCCACCAGCAGAGATCGGGGGAGCAATCAGCCCCAGCATTTT. Encoded protein: CATSRDRGSNQPQHF. Together with reference TRBV15 and TRBJ1-5, the CDR3 gives the full variable domain: DAMVIQNPRYQVTQFGKPVTLSCSQTLNHNVMYWYQQKSSQAPKLLFHYYDKDFNNEADTPDNFQSRRPNTSFCFLDIRSPGLGDTAMYLCATSRDRGSNQPQHFGDGTRLSIL.

The genes are TRBV6-5 and TRBJ2-7, with unresolved D. This CDR3 is 11 amino acids long. The germline gives CDR1 MNHEY, CDR2 SVGAGI. Trimming pared 7 bases from V and 3 bases from J, leaving 7 bases between. The CDR3 DNA follows: TGTGCCAGCAAAACAGACTACGAGCAGTACTTC. This translates into CASKTDYEQYF.

The chain couples TRBV27 to TRBJ2-3; D remains unclear. The V gene's germline CDR1 is MNHEY and CDR2 SMNVEV (reference sequence). The CDR3 is 14 amino acids. V dropped 1 base and J dropped 2 bases, with 7 bases sitting between them. The CDR3 here is CASSLLGSTDTQYF. Here the CDR3 DNA reads TGTGCCAGCAGTTTATTGGGTTCCACAGATACGCAGTATTTT.

This clone was seen more than once but under ten times. V and J are TRBV5-8 and TRBJ2-3; D is perhaps TRBD1 or TRBD2 (5 bases each). CDR3 size: 14 residues. Germline-derived CDR1 and CDR2 are SGHTS and YDEGEE. Between the trimmed V and J ends, which lost 3 bases and 6 bases, there was a span of 14 bases. Here the CDR3 DNA reads TGTGCCAGCAGCTGGGACGCGTCCCTGGATACGCAGTATTTT. It specifies CASSWDASLDTQYF.

This clone was detected once. This rearrangement joins TRBV19 to TRBJ1-4; 9 bases agree with TRBD1. Germline V gene data show CDR1 as LNHDA and CDR2 as SQIVND (reference sequence). The CDR3 consists of 17 residues. V lost 5 bases and J lost 6; bases outside the gene matches: 13. DNA for the CDR3: TGTGCCAGTAGTCGTGTACAGGGGGCGATGTTAGATGAAAAACTGTTTTTT. This encodes CASSRVQGAMLDEKLFF.

V usage is TRBV2 and J usage is TRBJ2-3, with 7 bases that match TRBD2. The CDR3 is 12 amino acids. Losses at the gene ends were 8 bases for V and 5 bases for J; bases not matched to a gene: 4. In germline, CDR1 is SNHLY, CDR2 FYNNEI. CDR3 nucleotide sequence: TGTGCCAGCCAGCGGGGTCTAGATACGCAGTATTTT. It translates to CASQRGLDTQYF. Full variable domain (remainder filled in from reference TRBV2 and TRBJ2-3): EPEVTQTPSHQVTQMGQEVILRCVPISNHLYFYWYRQILGQKVEFLVSFYNNEISEKSEIFDDQFSVERPDGSNFTLKIRSTKLEDSAMYFCASQRGLDTQYFGPGTRLTVL.

CDR3 amino acids: CASSLTSYTDTQYF. The CDR3 bases are TGTGCCAGCAGCTTAACTAGTTACACAGATACGCAGTATTTT. The genes are TRBV7-3 and TRBJ2-3, with D uncertain. Germline CDR1 is SGHTA and CDR2 is FQGTGA. The CDR3 is made up of 14 amino acids. V lost 0 bases and J lost 2, with 6 bases in between.

The chain recombines TRBV9 with TRBJ2-7, with 10 bases identical to TRBD2. The CDR3 loop spans 14 amino acids. Trimming removed 3 bases from V and 3 bases from J; junction bases left unmatched: 3. Germline V gives CDR1 SGDLS, CDR2 YYNGEE. In DNA form, the CDR3 reads TGTGCCAGCAGCGCTAGCGGGAGTCACTACGAGCAGTACTTC. Translation: CASSASGSHYEQYF.

This chain links TRBV19 with TRBJ2-3; no firm D call. The CDR3 contains 14 residues. CDR1 is LNHDA, CDR2 SQIVND, per germline (reference sequence). Trimming cost V 5 bases and J 0 bases, with 9 bases left between them. The CDR3 DNA sequence: TGTGCCAGTAGTCCCCAGCCTAGCACAGATACGCAGTATTTT. This sequence encodes CASSPQPSTDTQYF.

This clone was detected once. This chain connects TRBV7-2 to TRBJ1-2, with unresolved D. V lost 1 base to trimming and J lost 4 bases, with 13 bases between them. Germline V gives CDR1 SGHTA, CDR2 FQGNSA. The CDR3 contains 15 residues. The CDR3 DNA follows: TGTGCCAGCAGCTTAGTGCCCGGGAAGGGCTATGGCTACACCTTC. Translated, it gives CASSLVPGKGYGYTF. Combining the CDR3 with reference TRBV7-2 and TRBJ1-2 gives the whole variable domain GAGVSQSPSNKVTEKGKDVELRCDPISGHTALYWYRQSLGQGLEFLIYFQGNSAPDKSGLPSDRFSAERTGGSVSTLTIQRTQQEDSAVYLCASSLVPGKGYGYTFGSGTRLTVV.

The rearrangement links TRBV4-2 to TRBJ1-5, with D unclear. The V gene's germline CDR1 is LGHNA and CDR2 YNFKEQ. This CDR3 is 17 amino acids long. The ends were cut back, 3 bases at V and 0 bases at J, with 15 bases in the middle. CDR3 coding DNA: TGTGCCAGCAGCCAGGCCCTGGGTTTTTATAGCAATCAGCCCCAGCATTTT. This sequence encodes CASSQALGFYSNQPQHF.

The chain carries TRBV2 and TRBJ2-7; D gene ambiguous. CDR3 length: 12 amino acids. Germline V CDR1 and CDR2: SNHLY, FYNNEI. Trimming took off 4 bases at V and 6 bases at J, with 10 bases between the two ends. The CDR3 loop is CASSAPLPEQYF. In DNA form, the CDR3 reads TGTGCCAGCAGTGCTCCCCTCCCCGAGCAGTACTTC. The full variable domain, rest sourced from reference TRBV2 and TRBJ2-7, is EPEVTQTPSHQVTQMGQEVILRCVPISNHLYFYWYRQILGQKVEFLVSFYNNEISEKSEIFDDQFSVERPDGSNFTLKIRSTKLEDSAMYFCASSAPLPEQYFGPGTRLTVT.

The chain links TRBV2 to TRBJ1-2; D gene uncertain. The CDR3 covers 12 residues. V lost 8 bases and J 5 bases, leaving 12 bases between the germline ends. The germline V gene has CDR1 SNHLY and CDR2 FYNNEI. The CDR3 DNA reads as TGTGCCAGCCGTATGGTTACTTATGGCTACACCTTC. Amino acid sequence: CASRMVTYGYTF.

The V gene is TRBV7-9, the J gene TRBJ1-3, with D uncertain. Germline lookup yields CDR1 SEHNR and CDR2 FQNEAQ (reference sequence). This CDR3 region has 14 residues. V shed 2 bases and J shed 4 bases, with 9 bases lying between them. CDR3 residues: CASSLSLTGNTIYF. As DNA, the CDR3 is TGTGCCAGCAGCTTATCATTAACGGGAAACACCATATATTTT.

The table lists this clone with a few counts. The genes are TRBV6-5 and TRBJ2-3, with 10 bases aligning to TRBD2. This CDR3 contains 15 residues. V was clipped by 4 bases and J by 5 bases; unmatched bases: 6. Germline CDR1 MNHEY, CDR2 SVGAGI. The CDR3 is CASSWGLARKDTQYF. Written as DNA, the CDR3 is TGTGCCAGCAGTTGGGGACTAGCGCGGAAAGATACGCAGTATTTT.

The V gene is TRBV11-2, the J gene TRBJ2-1; no definite D call. V was cut by 1 base and J by 2 bases, with 6 bases left in between. There are 14 residues in the CDR3. Germline CDR1 is SGHAT and CDR2 is FQNNGV. The CDR3 here is CASSLGGPYNEQFF. CDR3 DNA: TGTGCCAGCAGCTTAGGAGGCCCCTACAATGAGCAGTTCTTC.

CDR3 bases: TGTGCCAGCAGCCAATTGGGTCGGGAGGGCGACGAGCAGTACTTC. Its protein is CASSQLGREGDEQYF. The chain employs TRBV4-2 and TRBJ2-7, with 8 bases lining up with TRBD2. The CDR3 length is 15 residues. V trimming: 2 bases; J trimming: 5 bases; junction bases outside the gene matches: 8. CDR1 is LGHNA, CDR2 YNFKEQ, per germline.

J is TRBJ1-3 and V is TRBV18, with D maybe TRBD1 (5 bases). This CDR3 spans 16 amino acids. The V gene lost 6 bases and the J gene lost 2 bases, with 17 bases spanning the gap. Per the germline V gene, CDR1 is KGHSH and CDR2 is LQKENI. The CDR3 nucleotides read TGTGCCAGCTCTCCCTTGGGGGAAAGCGCTGGAAACACCATATATTTT. The encoded protein is CASSPLGESAGNTIYF. The full variable domain, its missing parts supplied by reference TRBV18 and TRBJ1-3, is NAGVMQNPRHLVRRRGQEARLRCSPMKGHSHVYWYRQLPEEGLKFMVYLQKENIIDESGMPKERFSAEFPKEGPSILRIQQVVRGDSAAYFCASSPLGESAGNTIYFGEGSWLTVV.

V gene TRBV7-3 combines with J gene TRBJ2-1; 7 nucleotides agree with TRBD2. CDR3 length equals 15 residues. With V trimmed by 5 bases and J by 0 bases, 4 bases remained unmatched. Germline CDR1 SGHTA, CDR2 FQGTGA. CDR3 protein: CASSPSGNSYNEQFF. The DNA of the CDR3 is TGTGCCAGCAGCCCTAGCGGAAACTCCTACAATGAGCAGTTCTTC.

The V and J genes are TRBV19 and TRBJ1-2; D ambiguous. CDR3 length equals 13 residues. Trimming took 10 bases from V and 0 from J, leaving 12 bases between them. CDR1 and CDR2 (germline): LNHDA, SQIVND (reference sequence). The CDR3 DNA reads as TGTGCCACTTCGTTTGTTTCTAACTATGGCTACACCTTC. As protein: CATSFVSNYGYTF. Full variable domain (rest looked up from reference TRBV19 and TRBJ1-2): DGGITQSPKYLFRKEGQNVTLSCEQNLNHDAMYWYRQDPGQGLRLIYYSQIVNDFQKGDIAEGYSVSREKKESFPLTVTSAQKNPTAFYLCATSFVSNYGYTFGSGTRLTVV.